A single T cell receptor (beta chain) is shown here with its context. Deletions cut 6 bases from V and 7 bases from J, with 25 bases between. In germline, CDR1 is DFQATT, CDR2 SNEGSKA (reference sequence). The CDR3 is 15 residues long. A J-beta primer mix and a sample-barcoded 5' primer were used in a second PCR of roughly 7 to 12 cycles. TCRdb ran MiXCR on the 5' RACE reads and lists one entry per CDR3 protein. This repertoire shows 650,000 to 1,000,000 distinct CDR3 sequences, more than 35% found once; its top ten account for 15% to 20%. The sample belongs to a study of blood T cells in healthy people across ages.

The chain uses TRBV20-1 and TRBJ2-7; D may be TRBD2 (6 bases). This sequence was found in a man at least 80 years old in good health. The sequenced material came from blood. CDR3 DNA: TGCAGTGCAGGGAGGACTCCTTCTTTAACGGGGGAGCAGTACTTC. Translating gives CSAGRTPSLTGEQYF.